The clone carrying this T cell receptor beta chain has more than one count but fewer than ten. Its specificity is unknown. CD4+ cells underwent separation, giving CD45RA+ naive and CD45RA-negative memory subsets. This record belongs to a study of shared clonotypes between healthy human individuals. On the study more broadly: Sampling drew on donors who were two women and a few men aged 18 to 49. Notes on the study in general: Rarefaction showed that sequencing of sorted subsets was incomplete (despite large depth). Shared clonotypes across all four donors exceeded non-shared ones in generation probability.

This table comes from immunoSEQ multiplex PCR, and its TCRdb copy is limited to in-frame clones, with some not included. The table shows about 1.1 million clones, with around 78% occurring only once. V gave up 5 bases and J gave up 4 bases, with 18 bases separating them. The CDR3 has 16 residues. CDR1 and CDR2 (germline): SGHNT, YENEEA. The clonotype originates from a man younger than 30 in good health. Some clones in this sample may be carry-over from other donors' samples. Source material: memory CD4+ T cells from PBMCs. Specified subset: CD45RA-negative fraction. This chain joins TRBV11-3 and TRBJ2-1, with a tentative D call TRBD2 (6 bases). CDR3 protein: CASSPRGSGPYNEQFF. CDR3 nucleotides: TGTGCCAGCAGCCCCCGTGGGAGCGGGCCTTACAATGAGCAGTTCTTC.